What follows are 6 T cell receptor beta chains derived from one specimen sequenced in a study of blood T cell repertoires in COVID-19. Sequencing used immunoSEQ multiplex PCR; TCRdb keeps in-frame clones, though not all of them. The sample records 250,000 to 300,000 clones, more than 75% being singletons. Sequences were obtained from PBMCs or T cells enriched from blood (not recorded which). The receptors originated from an older woman in a cohort exposed to, infected with or recovered from COVID-19 (not recorded which).

This clone rates as medium-sized. The chain joins TRBV4-3 to TRBJ2-5; TRBD1 agrees at 8 bases. With V trimmed by 0 bases and J by 4 bases, 10 bases remained unmatched. CDR1 is LGHNA, CDR2 YSLEER, per germline. The CDR3 runs to 17 residues. CDR3 bases: TGCGCCAGCAGCCAAGATATTCCCGGACAGGGAGGAGAGACCCAGTACTTC. Protein sequence: CASSQDIPGQGGETQYF.

The V call is TRBV24-1, the J call TRBJ2-5; maybe TRBD2 (6 bases). Germline V gene sequence: CDR1 KGHDR, CDR2 SFDVKD. The CDR3 spans 15 residues. The V gene lost 1 base and the J gene lost 4 bases, with 12 bases spanning the gap. CDR3 coding DNA: TGTGCCACCAGTGATTTAGGAGGGAGTGGAGAGACCCAGTACTTC. This translates into CATSDLGGSGETQYF.

This chain connects TRBV10-3 to TRBJ2-2, with TRBD2 as a possible D gene (5 bases). V lost 7 bases, J lost 0 bases, and 12 bases lay in between. CDR1 ENHRY and CDR2 SYGVKD come from the germline V gene. The CDR3 is 15 residues long. The CDR3 protein is CAIKSGFANTGELFF. The CDR3 coding sequence is TGTGCCATCAAGAGCGGATTCGCGAACACCGGGGAGCTGTTTTTT.

The chain employs TRBV24-1 and TRBJ2-5, with 10 nucleotides matching TRBD2. V shed 4 bases and J 5 bases; nucleotides not matched to a gene: 12. The CDR3 length is 17 residues. Per the germline V gene, CDR1 is KGHDR and CDR2 is SFDVKD. CDR3 DNA sequence: TGTGCCACCAGTGACCCCTCGAGCCTAGCGGGAGTGGAGACCCAGTACTTC. Protein: CATSDPSSLAGVETQYF.

J is TRBJ1-1 and V is TRBV7-9, with 7 bases identical to TRBD1. The germline V gene has CDR1 SEHNR and CDR2 FQNEAQ (reference sequence). This CDR3 is built from 14 residues. V was pared by 5 bases and J by 5 bases, with 8 bases of the junction left unmatched. CDR3 sequence reads: CASSHNRGGTEAFF. CDR3 nucleotides: TGTGCCAGCAGCCATAACAGGGGTGGAACTGAAGCTTTCTTT.

The V call is TRBV28, the J call TRBJ1-2; TRBD1 is a possible D gene (6 bases). CDR3 length: 14 amino acids. Per the germline V gene, CDR1 is MDHEN and CDR2 is SYDVKM. The V and J ends lost 3 bases and 0 bases respectively, with 8 bases between them. The CDR3 region is CASSFQGTNYGYTF. CDR3 coding DNA: TGTGCCAGCAGTTTTCAGGGGACTAACTATGGCTACACCTTC.